This T cell receptor (beta chain) is drawn from a study of Ad26.COV2.S vaccination and SARS-CoV-2 variants listed by TCRdb under 2021. Looking at the study overall: Vaccine-arm donors came from COV1001, a multicentre, randomized, double-blind, placebo-controlled phase I-IIa trial of Ad26.COV2.S in healthy adults. Throughout the experiments and outcome assessment, investigators stayed blinded to trial group allocation. TCRbeta repertoire sequencing was used to assess the specificity and breadth of SARS-CoV-2-reactive T cell receptors after Ad26.COV2.S vaccination. Participants in the trial were split at random into five groups of five each, receiving low-dose or high-dose Ad26.COV2.S once or twice, or else placebo on both occasions. Ad26.COV2.S was administered intramuscularly at 5 x 10^10 or 1 x 10^11 viral particles, either as a single shot or as two shots given 56 days apart. The TCR-sequenced set comprised approximately 32 samples: some 20 Ad26.COV2.S vaccine recipients, 5 placebo recipients and 8 SARS-CoV-2 convalescent individuals.

The immunoSEQ Assay was used to sequence TCRbeta CDR3 regions. After extraction, genomic DNA underwent amplification by bias-controlled multiplex PCR, followed by high-throughput sequencing. The study's own analysis went as follows. To quantify the absolute abundance of each unique TCRbeta CDR3 region, sequences were collapsed and filtered. T cell fraction was estimated by normalizing TCRbeta template counts to usable DNA, with usable DNA measured through amplification of reference genes found in all nucleated cells. Repertoire TCRs were annotated as SARS-CoV-2-specific by exact matching of V gene, CDR3 amino acid sequence and J gene to a known reactive TCR set. The reference SARS-CoV-2 TCR set was obtained from MIRA and was filtered for enrichment in COVID-19-positive ImmuneCODE repertoires, whereby public or cross-reactive TCRs were removed. Based on the MIRA antigens, annotated TCRs were further analysed at the level of specific ORF or position within ORF. Breadth was defined as annotated unique rearrangements over total unique productive rearrangements; depth was the summed frequency of those rearrangements. Group comparisons of TCR breadth used two-sided Wilcoxon rank-sum tests. TCRdb carries this immuneACCESS record with in-frame sequences only. Its versions omit some clonotypes, under half of them owing to an unresolved V gene in the studies checked, with the rest unexplained. That table furnishes V, J and clone size, whereas the DNA furnished D and trimming. This sample is represented by roughly 420,000 clones; roughly 87% of them were singletons. The ten biggest clones cover over 2% of the sample.

The treatment or condition label on this specimen signifies: 19 received Ad26.COV2.S at low or high dose, single or two shots; roughly 5 received placebo; per-sample allocation not given. Repertoires of vaccine and placebo recipients were sequenced from samples taken on day 63 after the first injection. In Cohort 1b, some 25 adults aged 18-55 years were enrolled at a single site in Boston, USA, between 29 July and 7 August 2020. Ad26.COV2.S was a replication-incompetent adenovirus type 26 vector that expressed a prefusion-stabilized SARS-CoV-2 spike protein derived from the original Wuhan strain. The paper as a whole reports these results and caveats: After vaccination, substantial breadth of spike-specific CD8+ and CD4+ T cell responses was reported. According to the authors, total T cell responses may have been underestimated by the TCR breadth and depth analyses. The study was not powered for comparison of responses between vaccine doses or regimens. Non-spike TCR breadth was comparable between vaccine and placebo recipients, consistent with the vaccine containing only spike. Compared with placebo recipients, Ad26.COV2.S recipients showed higher spike-specific TCR breadth (P = 0.0014).

For this clone: Its antigen is still unknown. No base quality values were provided; no much bigger clone lies one nucleotide off.

The cysteine opens and the phenylalanine closes a CDR3 of 16 amino acids. The retained sequence is limited to the CDR3, 48 bases, with the frame set at the first base. Trimming removed 0 bases from V and 4 bases from J; the gene matches leave 4 bases unexplained. Taken from the germline V gene, the CDR1 and CDR2 loops are SGHTA and FQGNSA. Sequenced material: peripheral blood, taken in a trial of Ad26.COV2.S vaccine versus placebo. The receptor chain draws on TRBV7-2 and TRBJ2-2, and 8 junctional nucleotides match TRBD2. This TCR derives from a person between 18 and 59 years old who received the Ad26.COV2.S COVID-19 vaccine or a placebo. The CDR3 region: CASSLAPGGRTGELFF. The DNA reads TGTGCCAGCAGCTTAGCTCCGGGGGGGCGCACCGGGGAGCTGTTTTTT.